The entry that follows covers one TCR beta chain sequence. The antigen is unknown. The data are from a study of T cells expressing NK-cell markers. Study at large: It was from sorted CD3+CD56+NKG2C+, CD3+CD56+NKG2C- and CD3+CD56-NKG2C+ T cells that TCR beta repertoires came. The eight sequenced donors comprised seven who were HCMV-seropositive and one who was seronegative.

TCRdb reanalyzed the 5' RACE reads and collapses them to one entry per CDR3 protein, without DNA. The repertoire table contains 130,000 to 150,000 distinct CDR3 sequences. Germline V CDR1 and CDR2: MNHEY, SMNVEV (reference sequence). This CDR3 is 13 amino acids long. Broader study findings: Also leading the CD3+CD56-NKG2C+ fraction in a handful of donors were these clonotypes.

The TCR originated in a man aged 18 to 35 in good health. The source material was blood T cells: a sorted CD56 or NKG2C T cell subset, CD4+ or CD8+ T cells, or bulk PBMC T cells (not recorded which). The V gene is TRBV27, the J gene TRBJ1-1; TCRdb calls TRBD1, which cannot be checked without DNA. The chain's CDR3 is CASNPGRGTEAFF.